The clone carrying this T cell receptor beta chain was seen many times. CDR1 and CDR2 from the germline V gene are SGHRS and YFSETQ. The J segment lost 4 bases and the V segment lost 5 bases, leaving 5 bases of the junction unmatched. The CDR3 totals 14 residues. This entry comes from a study of neurological immune-mediated disorders. TCRdb analysed the 5' RACE reads with MiXCR anew, one entry per CDR3 protein. The sample has roughly 50,000 distinct CDR3 sequences, more than 9.5% seen once. Documented time point: longitudinal time-point 3. This chain uses TRBV5-1 with TRBJ2-3; 9 positions agree with TRBD2. The TCR originated in a male donor with HTLV-1-associated myelopathy (HAM/TSP). Sample: PBMCs. This CDR3 is CASSTGGGADTQYF. DNA for the CDR3: TGCGCCAGCAGTACCGGCGGGGGGGCAGATACGCAGTATTTT.